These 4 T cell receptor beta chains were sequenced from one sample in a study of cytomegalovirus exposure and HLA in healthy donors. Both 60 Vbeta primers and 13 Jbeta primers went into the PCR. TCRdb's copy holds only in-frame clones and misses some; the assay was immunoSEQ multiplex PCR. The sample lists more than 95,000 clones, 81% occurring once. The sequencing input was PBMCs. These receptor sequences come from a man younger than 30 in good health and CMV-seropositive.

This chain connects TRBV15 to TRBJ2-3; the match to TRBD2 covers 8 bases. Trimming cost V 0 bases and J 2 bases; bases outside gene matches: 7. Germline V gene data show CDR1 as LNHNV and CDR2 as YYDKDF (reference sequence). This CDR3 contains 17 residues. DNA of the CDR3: TGTGCCACCAGCAGAGATGGGGCGGGGGGAGTCACAGATACGCAGTATTTT. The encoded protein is CATSRDGAGGVTDTQYF.

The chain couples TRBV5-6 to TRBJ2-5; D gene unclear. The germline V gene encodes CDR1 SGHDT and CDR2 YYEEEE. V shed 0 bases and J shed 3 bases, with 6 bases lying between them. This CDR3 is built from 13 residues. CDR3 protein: CASSLGSEETQYF. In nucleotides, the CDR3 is TGTGCCAGCAGCTTGGGCAGTGAAGAGACCCAGTACTTC.

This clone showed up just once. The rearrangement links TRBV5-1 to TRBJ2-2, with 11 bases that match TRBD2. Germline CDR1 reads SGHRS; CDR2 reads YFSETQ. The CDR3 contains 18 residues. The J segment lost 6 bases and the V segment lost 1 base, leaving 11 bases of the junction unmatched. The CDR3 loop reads CASSLLASGGSAAGELFF. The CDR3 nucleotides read TGCGCCAGCAGCTTGCTGGCTAGCGGGGGGTCGGCGGCCGGGGAGCTGTTTTTT.

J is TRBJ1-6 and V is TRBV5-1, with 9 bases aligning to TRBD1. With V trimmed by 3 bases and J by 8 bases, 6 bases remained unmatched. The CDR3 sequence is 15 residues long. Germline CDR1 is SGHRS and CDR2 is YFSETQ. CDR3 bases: TGCGCCAGCAGCTCCCCCGGGACAGGGTATTCACCCCTCCACTTT. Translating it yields CASSSPGTGYSPLHF.